This is a list of T cell receptor beta chains from one sample in a study of CD8 T cells in Susac syndrome. Each CDR3 protein is one row after TCRdb ran MiXCR on the immunoSEQ multiplex PCR reads. This sample yields approximately 190,000 distinct CDR3 sequences, of which approximately 93% are seen a single time; around 0.1% belongs to the top ten. The sample taken for sequencing was CD4+ T cells from PBMCs. These receptors originate from a human donor in good health. The CDR3 runs from the conserved cysteine through the conserved F or W. A D gene is named only where the DNA matches it firmly.

V gene	J gene	D gene	CDR3 protein	CDR3 DNA
TRBV12-3/TRBV12-4	TRBJ2-2	NA	CASSLRGSTGELFF	TGTGCCAGCAGCCTGCGGGGTAGCACCGGGGAGCTGTTTTTT
TRBV7-2	TRBJ2-6	TRBD1	CASSSGQGRSGANVLTF	TGTGCCAGCAGCTCCGGACAGGGCCGCTCTGGGGCCAACGTCCTGACTTTC
TRBV4-2	TRBJ2-1	TRBD2	CASSPWTSGEYNEQFF	TGTGCCAGCAGCCCATGGACTAGCGGGGAGTACAATGAGCAGTTCTTC
TRBV3-1	TRBJ2-5	TRBD2	CASSRGGGYQETQYF	TGTGCCAGCAGCCGGGGCGGGGGGTACCAAGAGACCCAGTACTTC
TRBV5-4	TRBJ2-3	NA	CASSLVSPYITDTQYF	TGTGCCAGCAGCTTGGTATCGCCCTATATCACAGATACGCAGTATTTT
TRBV5-1	TRBJ2-2	NA	CASSRERTLANTGELFF	TGCGCCAGCAGCCGCGAAAGAACCCTCGCGAACACCGGGGAGCTGTTTTTT
TRBV6-1	TRBJ2-3	TRBD2	CASRVRSSGGVTDTQYF	TGTGCCAGCAGAGTTCGGAGTAGCGGGGGTGTTACAGATACGCAGTATTTT
TRBV6-5	TRBJ1-6	NA	CASSPRRISPLHF	TGTGCCAGCAGCCCCCGACGGATTTCACCCCTCCACTTT
TRBV2	TRBJ1-1	TRBD1	CASVLTGTVGEAFF	TGTGCCAGCGTACTAACCGGGACAGTTGGTGAAGCTTTCTTT
TRBV14	TRBJ2-6	NA	CASSPSRGLEANVLTF	TGTGCCAGCAGCCCCTCCCGGGGGCTCGAGGCCAACGTCCTGACTTTC
TRBV29-1	TRBJ1-5	NA	CSVEAGVNQPQHF	TGCAGCGTTGAGGCAGGGGTCAATCAGCCCCAGCATTTT
TRBV5-1	TRBJ2-2	NA	CASSSNRGPGRMATGELFF	TGCGCCAGCAGCTCCAACCGGGGCCCCGGACGAATGGCAACCGGGGAGCTGTTTTTT
TRBV7-2	TRBJ1-1	NA	CASSLDSTDTEAFF	TGTGCCAGCAGCTTAGACAGTACGGACACTGAAGCTTTCTTT
TRBV6-2/TRBV6-3	TRBJ1-6	NA	CASKDSNSPLHF	TGTGCCAGCAAGGACTCTAACTCACCCCTCCACTTT
TRBV20-1	TRBJ2-3	TRBD2	CRDLAGCTNTQYF	TGCAGAGATCTAGCGGGTTGTACGAATACGCAGTATTTT
TRBV19	TRBJ1-1	NA	CASNLPGGMNTEAFF	TGTGCCAGTAACCTCCCGGGCGGGATGAACACTGAAGCTTTCTTT
TRBV5-1	TRBJ2-7	NA	CASTEIGAEQYF	TGCGCCAGCACCGAAATCGGAGCCGAGCAGTACTTC
TRBV29-1	TRBJ2-3	NA	CSSPTPDTQYF	TGCAGCTCCCCAACGCCAGATACGCAGTATTTT
TRBV4-2	TRBJ1-2	NA	CASSQDSYNYGYTF	TGTGCCAGCAGCCAAGACAGTTATAACTATGGCTACACCTTC
TRBV20-1	TRBJ2-5	TRBD2	CSAPELAGKETQYF	TGCAGTGCCCCCGAACTAGCGGGGAAAGAGACCCAGTACTTC
TRBV28	TRBJ1-6	TRBD1	CASSLTPGQGAPNSPLHF	TGTGCCAGCAGTTTAACCCCGGGACAGGGGGCACCGAATTCACCCCTCCACTTT
TRBV5-1	TRBJ1-1	NA	CASSLGGVAQGNTEAFF	TGCGCCAGCAGCTTGGGGGGCGTTGCACAGGGGAACACTGAAGCTTTCTTT
TRBV7-3	TRBJ1-3	NA	CASSLGGVGSTRSGNTIYF	TGTGCCAGCAGCTTAGGGGGGGTTGGCAGTACCCGCTCTGGAAACACCATATATTTT
TRBV7-9	TRBJ1-4	TRBD1	CASSFTGGINEKLFF	TGTGCCAGCAGCTTTACAGGGGGCATAAATGAAAAACTGTTTTTT
TRBV12-3/TRBV12-4	TRBJ1-2	NA	CASRSLLANYGYIF	TGTGCCAGCCGATCCTTATTAGCTAACTATGGCTACATCTTC
TRBV5-1	TRBJ2-5	NA	CASSPDSEETQYF	TGCGCCAGCAGCCCAGACTCGGAGGAGACCCAGTACTTC
TRBV2	TRBJ2-3	NA	CASGTETDTQYF	TGTGCCAGCGGGACTGAAACAGATACGCAGTATTTT
TRBV6-1	TRBJ1-5	TRBD1	CASSQGRTGGFGQPQHF	TGTGCCAGCAGCCAAGGGAGGACAGGGGGCTTCGGTCAGCCCCAGCATTTT
TRBV11-2	TRBJ2-5	TRBD2	CASSLGRVGQTQYF	TGTGCCAGCAGCTTGGGGAGGGTTGGACAGACCCAGTACTTC
TRBV4-1	TRBJ1-2	TRBD1	CASSQEEDRGGYGYTF	TGCGCCAGCAGCCAAGAGGAGGACAGGGGTGGCTATGGCTACACCTTC